This T cell receptor beta chain stems from a study of blood T cell repertoires in COVID-19. Study summary: COVID-19 samples collected from the United States, Italy and Spain covered acute and convalescent phases. T cells, B-cell-depleted T cells, or PBMCs provided the cDNA or gDNA that served as material.

Repertoires were generated with immunoSEQ multiplex PCR, while TCRdb's copy carries only in-frame clones and drops some. The sample lists 200,000 to 250,000 clones, about 89% seen once, with 4% to 6% in the top ten. CDR1 and CDR2 (germline): SEHNR, FQNEAQ (reference sequence). V shed 5 bases, J shed 3 bases, and the junction held 11 bases outside the gene matches. There are 16 residues in the CDR3. This chain uses TRBV7-9 with TRBJ2-3; 7 bases align to TRBD1. The sequence was obtained from a woman between 40 and 55 years old with acute or convalescent COVID-19. Sequencing was carried out using peripheral blood. The CDR3 DNA is TGTGCCAGCAGCCCCCAGAGGACAGGCCGAACAGATACGCAGTATTTT. It yields the protein CASSPQRTGRTDTQYF.